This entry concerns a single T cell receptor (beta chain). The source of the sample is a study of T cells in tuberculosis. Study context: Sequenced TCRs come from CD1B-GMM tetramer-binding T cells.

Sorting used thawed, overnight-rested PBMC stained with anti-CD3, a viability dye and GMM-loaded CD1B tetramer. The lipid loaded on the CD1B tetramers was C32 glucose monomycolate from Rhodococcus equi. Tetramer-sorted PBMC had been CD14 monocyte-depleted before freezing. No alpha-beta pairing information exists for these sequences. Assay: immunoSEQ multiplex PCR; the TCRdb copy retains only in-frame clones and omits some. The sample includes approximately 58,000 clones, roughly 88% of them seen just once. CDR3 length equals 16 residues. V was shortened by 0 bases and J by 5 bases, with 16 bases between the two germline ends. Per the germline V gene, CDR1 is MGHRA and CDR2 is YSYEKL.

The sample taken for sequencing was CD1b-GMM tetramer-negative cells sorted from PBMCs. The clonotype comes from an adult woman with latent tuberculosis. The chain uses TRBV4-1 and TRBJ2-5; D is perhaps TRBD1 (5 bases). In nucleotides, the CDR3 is TGCGCCAGCAGCCAAGATACGGCCCTGGGGCGGGAGACCCAGTACTTC. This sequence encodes CASSQDTALGRETQYF.